These 32 T cell receptor beta chains share one sample of origin, sequenced in a study of beta chain features in type 1 diabetes. Overall study results and limits: Significant though moderate, a shortening of TCRB CDR3s appeared in all four CD4+ subsets of Type 1 diabetes patients.

Their cognate antigens are unknown. Expressed TCRB transcripts were sequenced because the isolated RNA had all been reverse transcribed beforehand. Sequencing used immunoSEQ multiplex PCR; TCRdb keeps in-frame clones, though not all of them. The data show 310,000 or so clones, approximately 16% seen once. Source material: naive CD4+ T cells from blood. The receptor source for this set is a man aged 18-30 years with type 1 diabetes.

This clone was seen more than once but under ten times. The V and J genes are TRBV7-9 and TRBJ2-5, with D tentatively TRBD2 (5 bases). Per the germline V gene, CDR1 is SEHNR and CDR2 is FQNEAQ (reference sequence). V dropped 3 bases and J dropped 0 bases, with 8 bases sitting between them. The CDR3 length is 14 residues. The CDR3 sequence is CASSLEANQETQYF. CDR3 nucleotide sequence: TGTGCCAGCAGCTTGGAGGCGAACCAAGAGACCCAGTACTTC.

V gene TRBV19 combines with J gene TRBJ2-1, with 8 bases identical to TRBD1. This CDR3 spans 13 amino acids. The V gene's germline CDR1 is LNHDA and CDR2 SQIVND (reference sequence). V dropped 6 bases and J dropped 5; count of bases not matched to a gene: 3. CDR3 nucleotides: TGTGCCAGTAGACGGGACAGGCACAATGAGCAGTTCTTC. Translating gives CASRRDRHNEQFF.

This clone occurred a few times. This chain connects TRBV5-4 to TRBJ2-3; D might be TRBD1 (5 bases). CDR1 and CDR2 (germline): SGHNT, YYREEE (reference sequence). V was trimmed by 0 bases and J by 0 bases, leaving 11 bases between them. This CDR3 is 16 amino acids long. CDR3 in amino acids: CASSLGPGQSTDTQYF. As DNA, the CDR3 is TGTGCCAGCAGCTTGGGTCCAGGGCAGAGCACAGATACGCAGTATTTT.

This clone has just a few counts. This chain joins TRBV14 and TRBJ2-7; D perhaps matches TRBD1 (6 bases). V dropped 1 base and J dropped 5 bases, with 18 bases sitting between them. The germline V gene encodes CDR1 SGHDN and CDR2 FVKESK. The CDR3 loop spans 16 amino acids. For the CDR3, the DNA is TGTGCCAGCAGCCAAGGGACAGACTCGTTAGTCGACGAGCAGTACTTC. Its protein product is CASSQGTDSLVDEQYF.

The rearrangement links TRBV28 to TRBJ2-7; 9 bases are shared with TRBD1. This CDR3 has 15 residues. With V trimmed by 6 bases and J by 7 bases, 13 bases remained unmatched. Germline-derived CDR1 and CDR2 are MDHEN and SYDVKM. CDR3 coding DNA: TGTGCCAGCAGCCAGGCCGGGACAGGGTCTTGGGAGCAGTACTTC. This encodes CASSQAGTGSWEQYF.

A few counts support this clone. The V call is TRBV4-3, the J call TRBJ2-3; TRBD1 aligns across 8 bases. The V gene's germline CDR1 is LGHNA and CDR2 YSLEER. Trimming took 3 bases from V and 4 from J; bases not matched to a gene: 9. The CDR3 is 16 residues long. In nucleotides, the CDR3 is TGCGCCAGCAGCCAGGGGACAGGCCGAAGGTCAGATACGCAGTATTTT. Protein: CASSQGTGRRSDTQYF.

This clone came up a few times. V gene TRBV19 combines with J gene TRBJ2-6; the D is unclear. V was shortened by 1 base and J by 2 bases, with 6 bases between the two germline ends. The length of the CDR3 is 15 residues. Germline values: CDR1 LNHDA, CDR2 SQIVND (reference sequence). CDR3 sequence: CASSIAPPGANVLTF. CDR3 bases: TGTGCCAGTAGTATAGCTCCCCCTGGGGCCAACGTCCTGACTTTC.

This clone came up a few times. The genes are TRBV7-2 and TRBJ2-4, with D maybe TRBD2 (5 bases). V lost 3 bases to trimming and J lost 6 bases, with 15 bases between them. CDR3 length equals 15 residues. Looked up from germline, CDR1 is SGHTA and CDR2 is FQGNSA. Here the CDR3 DNA reads TGTGCCAGCAGCTTTGAGGTCCCCGAGGGAAACATTCAGTACTTC. It translates to CASSFEVPEGNIQYF.

This clone was seen only a few times. The chain has TRBV13 and TRBJ2-5; 9 nucleotides match TRBD1. Trimming at V came to 5 bases and at J to 0 bases, leaving 7 bases not matched to a gene. CDR1 and CDR2 (germline): PRHDT, FYEKMQ (reference sequence). The CDR3 length is 16 residues. The CDR3 region has the DNA TGTGCCAGCAGCCCTAACAGGGGGCGATACCAAGAGACCCAGTACTTC. This translates into CASSPNRGRYQETQYF. The entire variable domain, with the rest obtained from reference TRBV13 and TRBJ2-5, is as follows: AAGVIQSPRHLIKEKRETATLKCYPIPRHDTVYWYQQGPGQDPQFLISFYEKMQSDKGSIPDRFSAQQFSDYHSELNMSSLELGDSALYFCASSPNRGRYQETQYFGPGTRLLVL.

The V and J genes are TRBV7-2 and TRBJ1-6; D uncertain. In germline, CDR1 is SGHTA, CDR2 FQGNSA. The CDR3 consists of 13 residues. CDR3: CATVRSYNSPLHF. Here the CDR3 DNA reads TGTGCTACGGTCCGCTCCTATAATTCACCCCTCCACTTT.

This clone occurred a few times. The V gene is TRBV5-6, the J gene TRBJ2-7; D gene uncertain. Trimming took off 0 bases at V and 7 bases at J, with 11 bases between the two ends. Looked up from germline, CDR1 is SGHDT and CDR2 is YYEEEE. This CDR3 comprises 13 residues. In nucleotides, the CDR3 is TGTGCCAGCAGCTTGGCTGCGGAATGGGAGCAGTACTTC. Protein product: CASSLAAEWEQYF.

As regards this clone: Other nucleotide sequences in the sample specify the same CDR3. The chain is built from TRBV29-1 and TRBJ1-1; TRBD1 matches 9 bases. Trimming cost V 7 bases and J 1 base; bases outside gene matches: 4. In germline, CDR1 is SQVTM, CDR2 ANQGSEA. This CDR3 has 13 amino acids. The CDR3 is CSAGQGTNTEAFF. The CDR3 DNA follows: TGCAGCGCCGGACAGGGGACGAACACTGAAGCTTTCTTT.

The chain combines TRBV7-2 with TRBJ1-5; no firm D call. From germline, CDR1 is SGHTA and CDR2 FQGNSA. Trimming cost V 3 bases and J 3 bases, with 6 bases left between them. CDR3 length equals 13 residues. The CDR3, as DNA: TGTGCCAGCAGCTTTCGGGACAATCAGCCCCAGCATTTT. This translates into CASSFRDNQPQHF.

This clone appeared a few times. The DNA for the CDR3 is TGCGCCAGCAGCTTGGAAGGTGCAGCGAGGGGGGAGCAGTTCTTC. It specifies CASSLEGAARGEQFF. The gene calls are TRBV5-1 and TRBJ2-1, with a tentative D call TRBD1 (6 bases). Germline values: CDR1 SGHRS, CDR2 YFSETQ. The V gene lost 0 bases and the J gene lost 10 bases, with 17 bases spanning the gap. This CDR3 contains 15 residues.

This clone has just a few counts. The chain joins TRBV4-3 to TRBJ1-4; possible D gene TRBD1, 5 bases. The germline CDR1 and CDR2 sequences are LGHNA and YSLEER. The CDR3 consists of 15 residues. V was trimmed by 4 bases and J by 5 bases, leaving 14 bases between them. The CDR3 coding sequence is TGCGCCAGCAGCCGGCAAACAGGTGCGAATGAAAAACTGTTTTTT. Translating it yields CASSRQTGANEKLFF.

The chain joins TRBV30 to TRBJ1-1; D gene uncertain. Germline lookup yields CDR1 GTSNPN and CDR2 SVGIG (reference sequence). V was shortened by 2 bases and J by 0 bases, with 13 bases between the two germline ends. The CDR3 totals 15 residues. CDR3 residues: CAWSKNRRVNTEAFF. The CDR3 DNA sequence: TGTGCCTGGAGTAAGAACCGGCGGGTGAACACTGAAGCTTTCTTT.

In its sample, this clone was seen a few times. The chain is built from TRBV10-2 and TRBJ1-1, with 9 bases aligning to TRBD1. From germline, CDR1 is WSHSY and CDR2 SAAADI. V trimming: 6 bases; J trimming: 3 bases; junction bases outside the gene matches: 11. The CDR3 consists of 16 residues. The CDR3 protein is CASRAGTGSGYTEAFF. The CDR3 DNA sequence: TGCGCCAGCAGGGCCGGGACAGGGTCTGGGTACACTGAAGCTTTCTTT.

This chain uses TRBV28 with TRBJ1-1, with TRBD1 identical over 7 bases. The CDR3 length is 13 residues. The V and J ends lost 5 bases and 6 bases, in that order; junction bases with no gene match: 6. The germline V gene encodes CDR1 MDHEN and CDR2 SYDVKM. CDR3 nucleotide sequence: TGTGCCAGCAGTCCTACCACAGGGGCTGAAGCTTTCTTT. It translates to CASSPTTGAEAFF.

The V gene is TRBV2, the J gene TRBJ2-2; 7 bases fit TRBD2. Germline V CDR1 and CDR2: SNHLY, FYNNEI. V shed 10 bases and J 7 bases; nucleotides not matched to a gene: 15. The length of the CDR3 is 15 residues. CDR3 region: CATQALPGRDGELFF. CDR3 in DNA: TGTGCCACACAGGCCTTGCCAGGGAGGGACGGGGAGCTGTTTTTT.

The chain employs TRBV29-1 and TRBJ1-1; D is uncertain. V gave up 7 bases and J gave up 7 bases, with 13 bases separating them. This CDR3 is 11 amino acids long. Germline V gene data show CDR1 as SQVTM and CDR2 as ANQGSEA. This chain's CDR3 is CSAQHLFEAFF. The CDR3 DNA reads as TGCAGCGCCCAACATCTGTTTGAAGCTTTCTTT.

This clone was recorded a few times. The chain has TRBV28 and TRBJ2-3; tentatively, D is TRBD1 (6 bases). CDR3 length equals 13 residues. V lost 5 bases, J lost 3 bases, and 9 bases lay in between. Germline values: CDR1 MDHEN, CDR2 SYDVKM. CDR3 residues: CASSKGGTDTQYF. CDR3 DNA: TGTGCCAGCAGTAAAGGGGGAACAGATACGCAGTATTTT.

V usage is TRBV9 and J usage is TRBJ2-4; 8 bases map to TRBD1. There are 17 residues in the CDR3. Germline V gene lookup returns CDR1 SGDLS and CDR2 YYNGEE. V lost 4 bases and J lost 0; bases outside the gene matches: 9. CDR3 loop: CASSPSTGDLAKNIQYF. DNA for the CDR3: TGTGCCAGCAGCCCATCGACAGGGGACTTAGCCAAAAACATTCAGTACTTC.

The gene calls are TRBV30 and TRBJ2-7; 9 bases are shared with TRBD1. Germline V gene data show CDR1 as GTSNPN and CDR2 as SVGIG (reference sequence). The trim removed 8 bases at V and 2 bases at J, leaving 4 bases unmatched. This CDR3 contains 12 residues. The CDR3 loop is CAGGQGAYEQYF. CDR3 nucleotides: TGTGCCGGGGGACAGGGAGCCTACGAGCAGTACTTC.

The rearrangement links TRBV5-4 to TRBJ2-5; 10 positions agree with TRBD2. The CDR3 totals 16 residues. With V trimmed by 3 bases and J by 3 bases, 8 bases remained unmatched. CDR1 SGHNT and CDR2 YYREEE come from the germline V gene (reference sequence). The CDR3 sequence: CASSSPGTSVKETQYF. CDR3 DNA: TGTGCCAGCAGCTCACCCGGGACTAGCGTGAAAGAGACCCAGTACTTC.

This clone was seen a handful of times. V and J are TRBV28 and TRBJ2-3; a possible D gene is TRBD1 (6 bases). The CDR3 contains 11 residues. The ends were cut back, 5 bases at V and 13 bases at J, with 13 bases in the middle. Germline CDR1 MDHEN, CDR2 SYDVKM. Here the CDR3 reads CASSPRGVKYF. CDR3 DNA: TGTGCCAGCAGTCCCAGGGGAGTAAAGTATTTT.

This clone has only a few counts. The V call is TRBV6-5, the J call TRBJ2-3, with 9 bases aligning to TRBD1. Trimming at V came to 0 bases and at J to 5 bases, leaving 3 bases not matched to a gene. This CDR3 comprises 15 residues. Germline V gene sequence: CDR1 MNHEY, CDR2 SVGAGI. The CDR3 DNA is TGTGCCAGCAGTTACTCAGGGACAGGGCGAGATACGCAGTATTTT. This codes for CASSYSGTGRDTQYF.

V usage is TRBV28 and J usage is TRBJ2-7; D ambiguous. V lost 3 bases to trimming and J lost 3 bases, with 12 bases between them. The CDR3 sequence is 14 residues long. CDR1 and CDR2 (germline): MDHEN, SYDVKM. The DNA for the CDR3 is TGTGCCAGCAGTTTTTATAGCCCGAACTACGAGCAGTACTTC. The encoded protein is CASSFYSPNYEQYF.

V gene TRBV28 combines with J gene TRBJ2-1; no firm D call. Germline V gene sequence: CDR1 MDHEN, CDR2 SYDVKM. There are 17 residues in the CDR3. V gave up 3 bases and J gave up 1 base, with 16 bases separating them. The CDR3 is CASSFRYRRASYNEQFF. The CDR3 DNA reads TGTGCCAGCAGTTTTCGGTACAGACGAGCTTCCTACAATGAGCAGTTCTTC.

This chain connects TRBV30 to TRBJ2-2; 10 bases are a match to TRBD2. Germline CDR1 is GTSNPN and CDR2 is SVGIG (reference sequence). CDR3 length equals 18 residues. Unmatched junction bases numbered 15, after V lost 4 bases and J lost 4 bases. CDR3 bases: TGTGCCTGGAATAAGGGACTAGCGTTTTTTCCGAGCACCGGGGAGCTGTTTTTT. Translation: CAWNKGLAFFPSTGELFF.

This clone was seen a few times. The chain has TRBV28 and TRBJ2-7; D may be TRBD1 (5 bases). In germline, CDR1 is MDHEN, CDR2 SYDVKM. The CDR3 has 13 amino acids. Trimming took off 7 bases at V and 1 base at J, with 11 bases between the two ends. CDR3 coding DNA: TGTGCCAGCAACCTTCAGGGTTCCTACGAGCAGTACTTC. Translation gives CASNLQGSYEQYF.

This clone came up a few times. The chain uses TRBV7-9 and TRBJ1-1; 8 nucleotides line up with TRBD1. Germline CDR1 is SEHNR and CDR2 is FQNEAQ (reference sequence). Trimming at V came to 5 bases and at J to 5 bases, leaving 10 bases not matched to a gene. The CDR3 is made up of 15 amino acids. CDR3 coding DNA: TGTGCCAGCAGCAAAACAGGGGGGACAGCTACTGAAGCTTTCTTT. Protein sequence: CASSKTGGTATEAFF.

The gene calls are TRBV14 and TRBJ1-1, with 7 bases that match TRBD1. Per germline, CDR1 SGHDN and CDR2 FVKESK. The junction had 12 bases not matched to a gene; V was cut back by 1 base and J by 10 bases. The CDR3 covers 15 residues. The CDR3 DNA is TGTGCCAGCAGCCAAGTAACAGGGGCATGGTTATCAGCTTTCTTT. Translated, it gives CASSQVTGAWLSAFF.